Reported below is one TCR beta chain. After removal of 4 bases from V and 4 bases from J, the junction contained 11 bases not matched to a gene. The length of the CDR3 is 17 residues. Germline V lookup: CDR1 LGHDT, CDR2 YNNKEL (reference sequence). The sample comes from a study of blood T cell repertoires in COVID-19. About the research overall: Samples taken during acute and convalescent COVID-19 were collected in the United States, Italy and Spain. T cells, B-cell-depleted T cells, or PBMCs supplied cDNA or gDNA.

Authors' processing steps: Reference gene primer amplification gave estimated nucleated cell counts. The protocol was immunoSEQ multiplex PCR, while the TCRdb copy is restricted to in-frame clones and leaves out a portion. D and trimming were read from the DNA, whereas the V and J calls and clone size are those reported in that table. This sample carries roughly 95,000 clones, around 80% of them seen once, and the ten largest clones take roughly 4%. This clonotype originated in a man aged 60-69 years with acute or convalescent COVID-19. The specimen was peripheral blood. The chain is built from TRBV3-1 (or the pseudogene TRBV3-2) and TRBJ2-3; 10 bases fit TRBD1. The CDR3 loop reads CASSLRKGTGVADTQYF. In DNA form, the CDR3 reads TGTGCCAGCAGCCTGAGAAAGGGGACAGGGGTTGCAGATACGCAGTATTTT.